This T cell receptor beta chain was sequenced in a study of PD-L1 blockade in urothelial cancer. Study at large: The median T cell count in blood samples was about 140,000.

Synthetic TCR analog templates were spiked into each PCR. TCRdb's copy holds only in-frame clones and misses some; the assay was immunoSEQ multiplex PCR. Seen here are roughly 50,000 clones, 85% observed once, and the top ten hold about 15%. Time point reported: pretreatment peripheral blood. The TCR was taken from a man between 65 and 85 years old with urothelial cancer. This specimen consisted of PBMCs, obtained around atezolizumab (anti-PD-L1) treatment.

CDR3 loop: CSVDRLLVGTDTQYF. The DNA for the CDR3 is TGCAGCGTTGATCGGCTGCTAGTGGGCACAGATACGCAGTATTTT. The rearrangement joins TRBV29-1 to TRBJ2-3; D gene ambiguous. In germline, CDR1 is SQVTM, CDR2 ANQGSEA. V lost 3 bases to trimming and J lost 1 base, with 14 bases between them. The CDR3 consists of 15 residues.